The 6 T cell receptor beta chains reported below all come from one sample, sequenced in a study of blood T cell repertoires in COVID-19. TCRdb keeps only in-frame clones here, not all; method: immunoSEQ multiplex PCR. The data hold about 40,000 clones, with roughly 85% observed a single time. The sequenced sample was peripheral blood. These receptors all come from a man between 40 and 49 years old with active COVID-19.

The V call is TRBV7-2, the J call TRBJ1-1; D remains ambiguous. The CDR3 runs to 11 residues. V lost 5 bases and J 7 bases, leaving 8 bases between the germline ends. Germline-derived CDR1 and CDR2 are SGHTA and FQGNSA. The CDR3 nucleotides are TGTGCCAGCAGCCTCCAGATTGAAGCTTTCTTT. Its translation is CASSLQIEAFF. Full variable domain (rest looked up from reference TRBV7-2 and TRBJ1-1): GAGVSQSPSNKVTEKGKDVELRCDPISGHTALYWYRQSLGQGLEFLIYFQGNSAPDKSGLPSDRFSAERTGGSVSTLTIQRTQQEDSAVYLCASSLQIEAFFGQGTRLTVV.

The chain carries TRBV30 and TRBJ2-1; TRBD2 matches at 9 bases. The CDR3 contains 17 residues. V dropped 0 bases and J dropped 9; count of bases not matched to a gene: 15. Per the germline V gene, CDR1 is GTSNPN and CDR2 is SVGIG (reference sequence). CDR3 amino acids: CAWSVRRREGLLVEQFF. CDR3 coding DNA: TGTGCCTGGAGTGTACGTCGGCGGGAGGGACTTTTAGTTGAGCAGTTCTTC.

The CDR3 bases are TGTGCCAGCAGCCGCGGGACTAGCTACGAGCAGTACTTC. This codes for CASSRGTSYEQYF. The chain uses TRBV5-4 and TRBJ2-7, with 8 bases aligning to TRBD2. The CDR3 runs 13 residues. The germline CDR1 and CDR2 sequences are SGHNT and YYREEE (reference sequence). V gave up 4 bases and J gave up 3 bases; unmatched junction bases: 3.

The chain has TRBV2 and TRBJ1-1; the D is unclear. This CDR3 is built from 11 residues. Trimming stripped 6 bases from V and 7 bases from J, with 9 bases between. Germline CDR1 is SNHLY and CDR2 is FYNNEI. In DNA, the CDR3 is TGTGCCAGCAGCCCGCGGTATGAAGCTTTCTTT. It yields the protein CASSPRYEAFF.

The V call is TRBV5-1, the J call TRBJ1-4; perhaps TRBD1 as D (5 bases). This CDR3 is 14 amino acids long. From germline, CDR1 is SGHRS and CDR2 YFSETQ. Trimming cost V 0 bases and J 6 bases, with 9 bases left between them. CDR3 in amino acids: CASSLEGVDEKLFF. In DNA, the CDR3 is TGCGCCAGCAGCTTGGAAGGGGTCGATGAAAAACTGTTTTTT.

This chain joins TRBV28 and TRBJ2-1; D is undetermined. This CDR3 spans 13 amino acids. V dropped 3 bases and J dropped 8 bases, with 11 bases sitting between them. In germline, CDR1 is MDHEN, CDR2 SYDVKM. CDR3 DNA sequence: TGTGCCAGCAGTTTGGTTGGTAGCCATGAGCAGTTCTTC. The encoded protein is CASSLVGSHEQFF.